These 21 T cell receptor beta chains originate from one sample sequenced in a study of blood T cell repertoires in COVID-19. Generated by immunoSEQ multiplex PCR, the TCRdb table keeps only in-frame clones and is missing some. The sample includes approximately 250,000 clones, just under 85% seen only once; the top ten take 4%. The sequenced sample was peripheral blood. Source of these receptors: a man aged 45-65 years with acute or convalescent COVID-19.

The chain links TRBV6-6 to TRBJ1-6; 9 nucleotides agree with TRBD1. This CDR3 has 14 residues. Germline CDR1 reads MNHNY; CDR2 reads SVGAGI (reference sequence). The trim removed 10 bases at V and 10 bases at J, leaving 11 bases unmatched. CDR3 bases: TGTGCCATCGGGACAGGGCCTTTCGGGTCACCCCTCCACTTT. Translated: CAIGTGPFGSPLHF.

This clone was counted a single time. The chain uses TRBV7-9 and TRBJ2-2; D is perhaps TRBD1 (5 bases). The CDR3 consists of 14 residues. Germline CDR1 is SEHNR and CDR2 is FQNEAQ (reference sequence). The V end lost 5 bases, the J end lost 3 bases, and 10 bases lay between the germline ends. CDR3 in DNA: TGTGCCAGCAGCGCCAGGGTTTACACCGGGGAGCTGTTTTTT. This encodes CASSARVYTGELFF.

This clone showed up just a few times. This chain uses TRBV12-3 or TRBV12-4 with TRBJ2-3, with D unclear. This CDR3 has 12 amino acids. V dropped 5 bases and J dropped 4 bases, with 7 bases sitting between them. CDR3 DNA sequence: TGTGCCAGCAGTCGGGTCCCAGATACGCAGTATTTT. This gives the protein CASSRVPDTQYF.

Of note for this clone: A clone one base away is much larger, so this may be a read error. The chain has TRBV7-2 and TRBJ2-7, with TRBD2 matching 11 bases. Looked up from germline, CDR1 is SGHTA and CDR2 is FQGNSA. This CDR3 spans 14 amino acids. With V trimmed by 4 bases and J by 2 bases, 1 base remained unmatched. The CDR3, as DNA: TGTGCCAGCAGCTCGACTAGCGGGGCCTACGAGCAGTACTTC. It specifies CASSSTSGAYEQYF.

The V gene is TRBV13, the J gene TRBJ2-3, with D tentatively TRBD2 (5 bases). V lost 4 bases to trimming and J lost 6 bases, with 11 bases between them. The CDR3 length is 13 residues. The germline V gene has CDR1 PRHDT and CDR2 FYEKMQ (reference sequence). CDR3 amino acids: CASSYQAVDTQYF. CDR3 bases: TGTGCCAGCAGCTATCAAGCGGTGGATACGCAGTATTTT. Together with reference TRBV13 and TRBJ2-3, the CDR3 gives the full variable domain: AAGVIQSPRHLIKEKRETATLKCYPIPRHDTVYWYQQGPGQDPQFLISFYEKMQSDKGSIPDRFSAQQFSDYHSELNMSSLELGDSALYFCASSYQAVDTQYFGPGTRLTVL.

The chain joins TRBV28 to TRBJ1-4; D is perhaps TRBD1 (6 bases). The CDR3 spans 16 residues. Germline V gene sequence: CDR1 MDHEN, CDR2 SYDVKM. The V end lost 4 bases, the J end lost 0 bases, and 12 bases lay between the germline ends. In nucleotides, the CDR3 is TGTGCCAGCAGTTCCAAACAGGGAACAACTAATGAAAAACTGTTTTTT. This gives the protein CASSSKQGTTNEKLFF.

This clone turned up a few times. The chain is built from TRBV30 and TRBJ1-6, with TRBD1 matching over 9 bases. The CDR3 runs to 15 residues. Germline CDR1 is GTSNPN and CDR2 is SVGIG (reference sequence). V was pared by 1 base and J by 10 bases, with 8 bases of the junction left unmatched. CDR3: CAWSELGQGSSPLHF. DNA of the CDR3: TGTGCCTGGAGTGAACTTGGACAGGGGTCGTCACCCCTCCACTTT.

The CDR3 loop reads CASSFSRETQYF. DNA for the CDR3: TGCGCCAGCAGCTTTTCTCGAGAGACCCAGTACTTC. The chain is built from TRBV5-1 and TRBJ2-5; no reliable D call. CDR1 is SGHRS and CDR2 is YFSETQ in the germline V gene. Trimming removed 2 bases at V and 4 bases at J, with 6 bases between. This CDR3 region has 12 residues.

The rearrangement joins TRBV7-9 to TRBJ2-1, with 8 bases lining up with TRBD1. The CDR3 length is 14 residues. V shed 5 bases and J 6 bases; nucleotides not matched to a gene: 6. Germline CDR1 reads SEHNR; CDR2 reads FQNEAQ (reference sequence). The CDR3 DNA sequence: TGTGCCAGCAGCCACCGGGACAGGTCCAATGAGCAGTTCTTC. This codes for CASSHRDRSNEQFF.

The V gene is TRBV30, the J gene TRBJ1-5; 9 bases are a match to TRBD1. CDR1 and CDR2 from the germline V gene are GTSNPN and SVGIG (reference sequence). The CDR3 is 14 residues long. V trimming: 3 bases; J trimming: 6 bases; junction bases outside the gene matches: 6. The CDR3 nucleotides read TGTGCCTGGAGCCGGGGACAGGGTGGTCAGCCCCAGCATTTT. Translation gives CAWSRGQGGQPQHF.

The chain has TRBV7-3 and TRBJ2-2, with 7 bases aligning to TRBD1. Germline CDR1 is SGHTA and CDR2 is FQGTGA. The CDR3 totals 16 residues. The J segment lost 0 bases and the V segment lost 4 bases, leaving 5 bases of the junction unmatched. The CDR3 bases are TGTGCCAGCAGCTCGTATGACAGGGCGAACACCGGGGAGCTGTTTTTT. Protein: CASSSYDRANTGELFF. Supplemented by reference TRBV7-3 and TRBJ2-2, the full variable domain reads GAGVSQTPSNKVTEKGKYVELRCDPISGHTALYWYRQSLGQGPEFLIYFQGTGAADDSGLPNDRFFAVRPEGSVSTLKIQRTERGDSAVYLCASSSYDRANTGELFFGEGSRLTVL.

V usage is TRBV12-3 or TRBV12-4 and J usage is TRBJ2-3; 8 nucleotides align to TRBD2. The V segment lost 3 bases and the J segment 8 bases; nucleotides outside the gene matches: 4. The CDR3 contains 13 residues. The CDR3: CASSFSGRGTQYF. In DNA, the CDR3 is TGTGCCAGCAGTTTCTCCGGGAGGGGTACGCAGTATTTT.

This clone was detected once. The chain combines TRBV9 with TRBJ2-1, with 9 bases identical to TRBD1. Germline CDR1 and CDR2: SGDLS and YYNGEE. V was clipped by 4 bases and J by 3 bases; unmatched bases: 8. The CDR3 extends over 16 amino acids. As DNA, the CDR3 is TGTGCCAGCAGCCCTCGGACAGGGGACAACTACAATGAGCAGTTCTTC. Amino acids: CASSPRTGDNYNEQFF.

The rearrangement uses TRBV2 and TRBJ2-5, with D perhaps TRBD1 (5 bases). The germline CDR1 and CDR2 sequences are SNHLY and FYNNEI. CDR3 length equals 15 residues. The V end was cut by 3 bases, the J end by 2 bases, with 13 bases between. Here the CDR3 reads CASSDLGLPQETQYF. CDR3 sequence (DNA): TGTGCCAGCAGTGATTTGGGGCTACCTCAAGAGACCCAGTACTTC. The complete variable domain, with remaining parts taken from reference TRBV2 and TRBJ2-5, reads EPEVTQTPSHQVTQMGQEVILRCVPISNHLYFYWYRQILGQKVEFLVSFYNNEISEKSEIFDDQFSVERPDGSNFTLKIRSTKLEDSAMYFCASSDLGLPQETQYFGPGTRLLVL.

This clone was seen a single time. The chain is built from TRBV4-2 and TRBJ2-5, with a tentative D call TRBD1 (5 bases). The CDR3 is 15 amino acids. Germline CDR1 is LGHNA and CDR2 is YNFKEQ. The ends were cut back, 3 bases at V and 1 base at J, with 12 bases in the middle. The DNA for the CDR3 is TGTGCCAGCAGCCAGTCCTACAGGTTCCAAGAGACCCAGTACTTC. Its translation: CASSQSYRFQETQYF.

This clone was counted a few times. CDR3 sequence reads: CASSLYNEQFF. The DNA of the CDR3 is TGTGCCAGCAGTCTATATAATGAGCAGTTCTTC. The chain carries TRBV12-3 or TRBV12-4 and TRBJ2-1; D is uncertain. Trimming cost V 5 bases and J 7 bases, with 6 bases left between them. The CDR3 totals 11 residues.

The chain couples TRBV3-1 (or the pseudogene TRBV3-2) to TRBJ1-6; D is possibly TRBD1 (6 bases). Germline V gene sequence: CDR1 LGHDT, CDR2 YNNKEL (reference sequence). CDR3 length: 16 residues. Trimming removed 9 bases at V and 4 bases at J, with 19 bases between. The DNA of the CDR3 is TGTGCCAGTAAAGCCAGTTGGACAGCTTATAATTCACCCCTCCACTTT. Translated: CASKASWTAYNSPLHF.

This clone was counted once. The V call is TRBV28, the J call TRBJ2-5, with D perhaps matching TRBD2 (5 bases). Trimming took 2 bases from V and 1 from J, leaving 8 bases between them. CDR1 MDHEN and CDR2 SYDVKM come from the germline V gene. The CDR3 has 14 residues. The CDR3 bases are TGTGCCAGCAGTTTAATGGAGGCCCAAGAGACCCAGTACTTC. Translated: CASSLMEAQETQYF.

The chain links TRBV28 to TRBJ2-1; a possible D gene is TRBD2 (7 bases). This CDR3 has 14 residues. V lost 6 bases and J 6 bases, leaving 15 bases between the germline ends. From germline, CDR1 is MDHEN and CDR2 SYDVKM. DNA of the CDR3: TGTGCCAGCAGAAAAAGGGGAGGGGGCAATGAGCAGTTCTTC. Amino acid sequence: CASRKRGGGNEQFF.

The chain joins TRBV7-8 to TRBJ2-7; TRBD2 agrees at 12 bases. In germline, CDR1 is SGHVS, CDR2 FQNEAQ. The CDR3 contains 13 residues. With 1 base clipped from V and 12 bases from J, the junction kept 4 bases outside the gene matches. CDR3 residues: CASSLGLAGVWYF. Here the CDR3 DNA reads TGTGCCAGCAGCTTAGGACTAGCGGGAGTATGGTACTTC.

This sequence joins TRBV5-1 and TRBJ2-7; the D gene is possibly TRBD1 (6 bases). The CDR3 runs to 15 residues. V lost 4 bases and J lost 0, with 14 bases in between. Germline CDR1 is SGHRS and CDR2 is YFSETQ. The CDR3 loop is CASSLGQTSSYEQYF. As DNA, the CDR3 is TGCGCCAGCAGCCTTGGACAGACAAGCTCCTACGAGCAGTACTTC.